This T cell receptor beta chain was identified in a study of blood T cells in healthy people across ages. CDR1 and CDR2 from the germline V gene are DFQATT and SNEGSKA (reference sequence). This CDR3 region has 13 residues. Trimming shortened V by 0 bases and J by 1 base, and 6 bases separated the two germline ends. It was with a sample-barcoded 5' primer and a J-beta primer mix that a second PCR of roughly 7 to 12 cycles was run. A single record per CDR3 protein comes from TCRdb applying MiXCR to the 5' RACE reads. Counted here are almost 800,000 distinct CDR3 sequences, 58% occurring once; the ten biggest clones make up 20% to 25%. As to this clonotype: Its antigen remains unknown.

Study-level results: A strong correlation between TCR beta diversity and naive T cell percentage was seen.

V gene TRBV20-1 combines with J gene TRBJ1-1; D uncertain. This receptor was taken from a man aged 25-40 years in good health. The specimen was blood. CDR3 in amino acids: CSARDEPNTEAFF. CDR3 in DNA: TGCAGTGCTAGAGACGAACCGAACACTGAAGCTTTCTTT.